This record concerns one T cell receptor (beta chain) sequence. Its specificity is not known. The data were obtained in a study of early T cells in non-severe SARS-CoV-2 infection. Study-wide context: With bulk RNA from unsorted whole blood as input, sequencing yielded unpaired chains.

General observations from the study: Sequences matched to VDJdb favored anti-spike CD8 responses, while private and CD4 specificities were missed.

Individual cDNA molecules carried attached unique molecular identifiers. TCRdb processed the 5' RACE reads anew with MiXCR; each CDR3 protein has one entry. The sample includes around 27,000 distinct CDR3 sequences, about 2.7% of them seen just once. From germline, CDR1 is MRHNA and CDR2 SNTAGT. This CDR3 has 14 amino acids. V lost 3 bases and J 7 bases, leaving 15 bases between the germline ends. The sequenced sample consisted of whole blood. V gene TRBV6-4 combines with J gene TRBJ1-2; D perhaps matches TRBD1 (6 bases). The receptor was isolated from an adult who was a healthcare worker with PCR-confirmed SARS-CoV-2 infection or an uninfected control (not recorded which). The CDR3 reads CASSEQGEGSGYTF. Here the CDR3 DNA reads TGTGCCAGCAGTGAACAGGGAGAGGGTAGTGGCTACACCTTC.